These T cell receptor beta chains were read from a single sample in a study of blood T cell repertoires in COVID-19. The repertoire was sequenced with immunoSEQ multiplex PCR; TCRdb's copy has only in-frame clones and lacks some. The sample has about 250,000 clones; around 88% are singletons. The sample comprised peripheral blood. These receptors all come from an elderly man with acute or convalescent COVID-19. Both conserved end residues are part of each CDR3. The D gene is left open where the match is weak. Clone size is stated in some rows and not others, as once, few, many or a class when expanded.

V	size	D	J	CDR3	DNA
TRBV27	NA	TRBD2	TRBJ2-3	CASSPGGGTDTQYF	TGTGCCAGCAGTCCCGGGGGGGGAACAGATACGCAGTATTTT
TRBV20-1	NA	NA	TRBJ2-5	CSARGGETQYF	TGCAGTGCTAGAGGAGGGGAGACCCAGTACTTC
TRBV11-2	once	NA	TRBJ2-3	CASSLDSKGATDTQYF	TGTGCCAGCAGCCTGGACAGTAAAGGGGCCACAGATACGCAGTATTTT
TRBV20-1	NA	NA	TRBJ1-1	CSASATAEAFF	TGCAGTGCTAGTGCGACAGCTGAAGCTTTCTTT
TRBV9	NA	NA	TRBJ1-1	CASSVATGNTEAFF	TGTGCCAGCAGCGTAGCTACAGGAAACACTGAAGCTTTCTTT
TRBV6-5	NA	TRBD2	TRBJ2-2	CASGRGEVTGELFF	TGTGCCAGCGGGCGGGGGGAGGTCACCGGGGAGCTGTTTTTT
TRBV20-1	NA	TRBD1	TRBJ2-1	CSASTGQGYNEQFF	TGCAGTGCTAGTACGGGACAGGGGTACAATGAGCAGTTCTTC
TRBV11-3	NA	TRBD2	TRBJ2-1	CASSSSGRAGDEQFF	TGTGCCAGCAGCTCCAGCGGGAGGGCCGGCGATGAGCAGTTCTTC
TRBV28	NA	TRBD1	TRBJ1-1	CASSFAQGGEAFF	TGTGCCAGCAGTTTTGCCCAGGGGGGAGAAGCTTTCTTT
TRBV5-1	NA	NA	TRBJ2-5	CASSLARQRETQYF	TGCGCCAGCAGCTTGGCGAGACAGAGAGAGACCCAGTACTTC
TRBV15	NA	NA	TRBJ1-6	CATSRLITGDSPLHF	TGTGCCACCAGCAGACTCATTACGGGGGATTCACCCCTCCACTTT
TRBV5-1	once	TRBD1	TRBJ2-3	CASSRDSLTDTQYF	TGCGCCAGCAGCCGGGACAGCCTCACAGATACGCAGTATTTT
TRBV3-1/TRBV3-2	NA	TRBD2	TRBJ2-2	CASSGLAGTGELFF	TGTGCCAGCAGTGGACTAGCGGGAACCGGGGAGCTGTTTTTT
TRBV5-1	once	TRBD1	TRBJ2-1	CASRFHFPGTGGNNEQFF	TGCGCCAGCAGGTTCCACTTCCCCGGGACAGGGGGTAACAATGAGCAGTTCTTC
TRBV5-5	once	TRBD1	TRBJ2-7	CASSWGTGPTYEQYF	TGTGCCAGCAGCTGGGGGACAGGACCGACCTACGAGCAGTACTTC
TRBV7-9	NA	NA	TRBJ1-6	CASSSQGLTNSPLHF	TGTGCCAGCAGCTCACAGGGTCTAACGAATTCACCCCTCCACTTT
TRBV7-9	NA	TRBD1	TRBJ1-4	CASSADGDRAEKLFF	TGTGCCAGCAGCGCAGATGGGGACAGGGCTGAAAAACTGTTTTTT
TRBV11-2	NA	NA	TRBJ1-2	CASSLVLSNNYGYTF	TGTGCCAGCAGCTTAGTACTGTCCAATAACTATGGCTACACCTTC
TRBV15	NA	TRBD2	TRBJ2-3	CATSRRGLGLATDTQYF	TGTGCCACCAGCAGAAGAGGGTTGGGACTAGCGACAGATACGCAGTATTTT
TRBV9	NA	TRBD2	TRBJ2-7	CASSVGAVPWEGTYEQYF	TGTGCCAGCAGCGTAGGAGCCGTCCCGTGGGAGGGTACCTACGAGCAGTACTTC
TRBV7-2	NA	TRBD2	TRBJ2-5	CASSLAGGPETQYF	TGTGCCAGCAGCTTGGCGGGAGGGCCGGAGACCCAGTACTTC